This T cell receptor (beta chain) appears in the sequencing data of a study of beta chain features in type 1 diabetes. Study-level results: Insertions at VDJ junctions were less frequent in type 1 diabetes patients. These patients also deleted more nucleotides at the same junctions. In all four CD4+ subsets, TCRB CDR3 length was significantly, moderately reduced in type 1 diabetes. Compared with healthy donors, patients appeared to share more similar naive, central memory and regulatory TCRB repertoires.

Sequenced material consisted of expressed TCRB transcripts (all of the isolated RNA was reverse transcribed). Produced via immunoSEQ multiplex PCR; TCRdb's table is partial and in-frame only. Found here are hundreds of thousands of clones, 13% of them singletons; the top ten hold about 0.02%. Comments on this clone: What it recognizes is unknown.

Sorting based on CD45RO/CCR7/CD25/CD127/CD95/CD27 separated CD4+ naive, central memory, regulatory and stem cell-like memory cells. Each sorted population was over 98% pure. The TCR was taken from a man younger than 30 with type 1 diabetes. Sequences were obtained from naive CD4+ T cells from blood.

Written as DNA, the CDR3 is TGTGCCTGGAAGCAGGGGCGGATGAACACTGAAGCTTTCTTT. Its translation is CAWKQGRMNTEAFF. This rearrangement joins TRBV30 to TRBJ1-1; D might be TRBD1 (6 bases). The CDR3 extends over 14 amino acids. The V end was cut by 4 bases, the J end by 0 bases, with 12 bases between. Germline CDR1 and CDR2: GTSNPN and SVGIG (reference sequence).